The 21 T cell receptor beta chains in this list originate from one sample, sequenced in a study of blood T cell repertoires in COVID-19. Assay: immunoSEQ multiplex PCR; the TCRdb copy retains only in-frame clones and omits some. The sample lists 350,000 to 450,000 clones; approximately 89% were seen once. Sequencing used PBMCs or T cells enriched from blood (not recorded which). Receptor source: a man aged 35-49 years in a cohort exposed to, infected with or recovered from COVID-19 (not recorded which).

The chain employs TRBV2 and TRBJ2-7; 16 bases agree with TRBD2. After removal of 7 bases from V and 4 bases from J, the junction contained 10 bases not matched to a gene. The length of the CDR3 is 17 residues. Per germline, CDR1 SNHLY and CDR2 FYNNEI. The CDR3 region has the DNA TGTGCCAGCAAGGAGGCCGCGGGACTAGCGGGAGGGTACGAGCAGTACTTC. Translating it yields CASKEAAGLAGGYEQYF.

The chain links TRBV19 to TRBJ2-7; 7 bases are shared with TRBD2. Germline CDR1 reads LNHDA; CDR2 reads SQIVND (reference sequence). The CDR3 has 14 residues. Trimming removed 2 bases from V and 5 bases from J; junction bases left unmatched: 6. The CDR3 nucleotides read TGTGCCAGTAGTATAACCGGGAGGCTGAACGAGCAGTACTTC. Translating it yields CASSITGRLNEQYF. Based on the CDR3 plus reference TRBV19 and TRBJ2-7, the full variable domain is DGGITQSPKYLFRKEGQNVTLSCEQNLNHDAMYWYRQDPGQGLRLIYYSQIVNDFQKGDIAEGYSVSREKKESFPLTVTSAQKNPTAFYLCASSITGRLNEQYFGPGTRLTVT.

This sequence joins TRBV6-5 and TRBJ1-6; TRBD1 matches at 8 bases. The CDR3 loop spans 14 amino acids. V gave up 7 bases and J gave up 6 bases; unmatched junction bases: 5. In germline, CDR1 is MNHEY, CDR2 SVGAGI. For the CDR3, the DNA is TGTGCCAGCACCACCGGACAGGGTAATTCACCCCTCCACTTT. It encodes CASTTGQGNSPLHF.

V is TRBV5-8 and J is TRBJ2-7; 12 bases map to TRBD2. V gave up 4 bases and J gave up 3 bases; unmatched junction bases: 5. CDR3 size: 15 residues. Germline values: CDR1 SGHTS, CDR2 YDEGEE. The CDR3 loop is CASSLLTSGSYEQYF. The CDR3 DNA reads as TGTGCCAGCAGCCTCCTGACTAGCGGGAGCTACGAGCAGTACTTC. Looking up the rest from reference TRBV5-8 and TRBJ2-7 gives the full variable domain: EAGVTQSPTHLIKTRGQQATLRCSPISGHTSVYWYQQALGLGLQFLLWYDEGEERNRGNFPPRFSGRQFPNYSSELNVNALELEDSALYLCASSLLTSGSYEQYFGPGTRLTVT.

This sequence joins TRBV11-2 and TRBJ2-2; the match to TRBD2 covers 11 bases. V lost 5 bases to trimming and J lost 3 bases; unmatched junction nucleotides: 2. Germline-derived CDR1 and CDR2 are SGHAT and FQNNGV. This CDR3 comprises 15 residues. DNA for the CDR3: TGTGCCAGCAGCGTGACTAGCGGGGACACCGGGGAGCTGTTTTTT. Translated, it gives CASSVTSGDTGELFF.

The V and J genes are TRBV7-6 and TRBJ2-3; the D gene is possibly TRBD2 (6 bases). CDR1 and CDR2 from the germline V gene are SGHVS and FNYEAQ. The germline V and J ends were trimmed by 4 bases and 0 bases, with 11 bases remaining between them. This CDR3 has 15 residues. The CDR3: CASSSLGTSTDTQYF. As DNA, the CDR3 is TGTGCCAGCAGCTCCCTTGGGACTAGCACAGATACGCAGTATTTT.

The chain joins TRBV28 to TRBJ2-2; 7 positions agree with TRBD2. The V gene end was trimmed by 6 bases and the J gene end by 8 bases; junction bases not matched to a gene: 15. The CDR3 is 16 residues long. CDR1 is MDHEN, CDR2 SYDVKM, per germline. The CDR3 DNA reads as TGTGCCAGCAGCGCTACTCGGACTAGTGGGTCAGGGGAGCTGTTTTTT. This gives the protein CASSATRTSGSGELFF.

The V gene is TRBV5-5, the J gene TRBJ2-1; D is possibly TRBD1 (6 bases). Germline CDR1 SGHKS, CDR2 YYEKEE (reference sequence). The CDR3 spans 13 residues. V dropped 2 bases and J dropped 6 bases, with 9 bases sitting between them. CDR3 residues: CASSFHRVNEQFF. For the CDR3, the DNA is TGTGCCAGCAGCTTCCACAGGGTCAATGAGCAGTTCTTC.

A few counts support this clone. This CDR3 reads CAWDTNYGYTF. The CDR3 DNA reads as TGTGCCTGGGACACTAACTATGGCTACACCTTC. The chain is built from TRBV30 and TRBJ1-2; D call uncertain. Germline V gene lookup returns CDR1 GTSNPN and CDR2 SVGIG (reference sequence). The CDR3 spans 11 residues. Trimming left V 5 bases short and J 0 bases short, with 4 bases between.

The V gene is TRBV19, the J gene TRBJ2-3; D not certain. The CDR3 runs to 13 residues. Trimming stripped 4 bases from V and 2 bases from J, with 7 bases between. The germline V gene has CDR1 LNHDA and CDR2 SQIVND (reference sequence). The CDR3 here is CASSKSDTDTQYF. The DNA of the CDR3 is TGTGCCAGTAGTAAAAGCGACACAGATACGCAGTATTTT.

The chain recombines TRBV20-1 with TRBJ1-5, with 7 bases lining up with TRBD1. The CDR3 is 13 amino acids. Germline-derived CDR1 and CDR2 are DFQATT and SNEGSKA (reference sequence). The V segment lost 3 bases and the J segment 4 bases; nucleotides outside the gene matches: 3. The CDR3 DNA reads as TGCAGTGCTAGTAAGGACAGGAATCAGCCCCAGCATTTT. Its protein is CSASKDRNQPQHF.

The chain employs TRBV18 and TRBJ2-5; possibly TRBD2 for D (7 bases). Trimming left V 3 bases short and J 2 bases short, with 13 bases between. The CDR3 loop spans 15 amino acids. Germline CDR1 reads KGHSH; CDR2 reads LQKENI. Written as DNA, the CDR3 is TGTGCCAGCTCACCCAACCGGGGGGCTCAAGAGACCCAGTACTTC. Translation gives CASSPNRGAQETQYF. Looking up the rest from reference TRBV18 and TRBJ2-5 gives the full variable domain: NAGVMQNPRHLVRRRGQEARLRCSPMKGHSHVYWYRQLPEEGLKFMVYLQKENIIDESGMPKERFSAEFPKEGPSILRIQQVVRGDSAAYFCASSPNRGAQETQYFGPGTRLLVL.

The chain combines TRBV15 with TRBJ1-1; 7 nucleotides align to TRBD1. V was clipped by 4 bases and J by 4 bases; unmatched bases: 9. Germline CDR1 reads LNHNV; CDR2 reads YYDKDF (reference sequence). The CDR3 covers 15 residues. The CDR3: CATSTYRGQGTEAFF. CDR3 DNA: TGTGCCACCAGCACTTACAGGGGCCAGGGCACTGAAGCTTTCTTT.

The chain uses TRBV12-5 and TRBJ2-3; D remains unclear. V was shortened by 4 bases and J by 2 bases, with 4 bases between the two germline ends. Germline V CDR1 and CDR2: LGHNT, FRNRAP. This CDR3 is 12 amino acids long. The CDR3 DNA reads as TGTGCTAGTGGTTCCTTCACAGATACGCAGTATTTT. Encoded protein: CASGSFTDTQYF. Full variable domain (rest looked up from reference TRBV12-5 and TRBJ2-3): DARVTQTPRHKVTEMGQEVTMRCQPILGHNTVFWYRQTMMQGLELLAYFRNRAPLDDSGMPKDRFSAEMPDATLATLKIQPSEPRDSAVYFCASGSFTDTQYFGPGTRLTVL.

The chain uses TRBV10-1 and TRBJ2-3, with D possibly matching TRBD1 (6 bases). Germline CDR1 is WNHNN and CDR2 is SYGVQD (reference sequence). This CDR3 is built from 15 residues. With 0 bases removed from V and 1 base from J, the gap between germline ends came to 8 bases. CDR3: CASSESGGRTDTQYF. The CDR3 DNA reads TGCGCCAGCAGTGAGTCAGGGGGACGCACAGATACGCAGTATTTT.

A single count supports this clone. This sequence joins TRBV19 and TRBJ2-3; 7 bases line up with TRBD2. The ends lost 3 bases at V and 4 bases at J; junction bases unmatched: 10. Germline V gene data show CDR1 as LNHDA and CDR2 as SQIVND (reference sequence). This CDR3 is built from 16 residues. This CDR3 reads CASSIGSGEGSDTQYF. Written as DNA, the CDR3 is TGTGCCAGTAGTATCGGGAGCGGGGAGGGATCAGATACGCAGTATTTT.

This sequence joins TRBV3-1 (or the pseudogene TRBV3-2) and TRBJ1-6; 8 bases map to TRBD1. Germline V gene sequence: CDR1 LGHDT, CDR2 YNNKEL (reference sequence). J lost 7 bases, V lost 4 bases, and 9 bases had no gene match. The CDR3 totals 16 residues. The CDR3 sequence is CASSLRTGNSNSPLHF. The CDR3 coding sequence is TGTGCCAGCAGCCTACGGACAGGGAACTCAAATTCACCCCTCCACTTT.

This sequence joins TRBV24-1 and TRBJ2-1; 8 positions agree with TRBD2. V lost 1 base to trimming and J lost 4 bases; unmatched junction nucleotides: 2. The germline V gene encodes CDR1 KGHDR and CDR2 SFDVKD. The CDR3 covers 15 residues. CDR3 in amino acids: CATSDFLAGYNEQFF. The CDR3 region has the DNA TGTGCCACCAGTGATTTTCTAGCGGGTTACAATGAGCAGTTCTTC.

Written as DNA, the CDR3 is TGTGCCAGCTCACCACGATTTACGGAGCCTGAAGCTTTCTTT. Translation: CASSPRFTEPEAFF. The chain uses TRBV18 and TRBJ1-1; D not resolved. There are 14 residues in the CDR3. Germline V gives CDR1 KGHSH, CDR2 LQKENI. The germline V and J ends were trimmed by 1 base and 6 bases, with 12 bases remaining between them.

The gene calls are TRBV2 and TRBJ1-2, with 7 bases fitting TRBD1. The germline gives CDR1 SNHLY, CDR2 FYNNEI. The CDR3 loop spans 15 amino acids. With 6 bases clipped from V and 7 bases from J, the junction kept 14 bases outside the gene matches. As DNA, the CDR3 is TGTGCCAGCAGGGATAGGGACAGCGGATTCTTTGGCTACACCTTC. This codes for CASRDRDSGFFGYTF.

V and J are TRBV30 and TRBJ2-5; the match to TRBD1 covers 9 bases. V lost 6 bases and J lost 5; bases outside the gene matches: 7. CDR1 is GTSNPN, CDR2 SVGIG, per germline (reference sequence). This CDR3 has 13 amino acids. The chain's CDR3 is CACTLQGAETQYF. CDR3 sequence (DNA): TGTGCCTGCACGCTACAGGGGGCGGAGACCCAGTACTTC.